The rows below give T cell receptor beta chains drawn from one sample of a study of blood T cell repertoires in COVID-19. The assay was immunoSEQ multiplex PCR, and TCRdb's table has in-frame clones only and misses some. Here the sample spans 200,000 to 300,000 clones, about 89% being singletons. Sequenced material: peripheral blood. These receptors came from a man aged 35-49 years who had recovered from COVID-19. Both conserved end residues are part of each CDR3. D genes are given only for firm matches. Only part of the rows carry a size: once, few, many, or a class if the clone is expanded.

j_call | v_call | d_call | clone_size | cdr3_aa | cdr3_nt
TRBJ2-7 | TRBV27 | TRBD2 | once | CASSLGLAGAEQYF | TGTGCCAGCAGTTTGGGACTAGCGGGAGCCGAGCAGTACTTC
TRBJ2-5 | TRBV7-2 | TRBD2 | - | CASSLPSGLQETQYF | TGTGCCAGCAGCTTGCCTAGCGGTTTGCAAGAGACCCAGTACTTC
TRBJ2-7 | TRBV5-1 | - | - | CASSLVLAITNEQYF | TGCGCCAGCAGCTTGGTTCTAGCCATAACGAACGAGCAGTACTTC
TRBJ1-2 | TRBV15 | - | few | CATSRVRRSSGGYTF | TGTGCCACCAGCAGAGTGCGGAGGTCTAGCGGTGGCTACACCTTC
TRBJ1-3 | TRBV29-1 | TRBD1 | once | CSVEEQGTRNTIYF | TGCAGCGTTGAAGAACAGGGGACCCGAAACACCATATATTTT
TRBJ2-7 | TRBV7-6 | TRBD1 | - | CASRRTGSNEQYF | TGTGCCAGCAGAAGGACAGGGTCAAACGAGCAGTACTTC
TRBJ2-7 | TRBV5-1 | - | - | CASSRQGYTYEQYF | TGCGCCAGCAGCCGTCAGGGTTATACCTACGAGCAGTACTTC
TRBJ2-2 | TRBV12-5 | TRBD2 | - | CASGLRASGVNTGELFF | TGTGCTAGTGGTTTGCGAGCTAGCGGGGTGAACACCGGGGAGCTGTTTTTT
TRBJ1-1 | TRBV19 | TRBD1 | - | CASSLGQLNTEAFF | TGTGCCAGTAGTCTGGGACAGTTGAACACTGAAGCTTTCTTT
TRBJ1-5 | TRBV27 | TRBD1 | once | CASRTGAWDNQPQHF | TGTGCCAGCAGAACAGGGGCATGGGACAATCAGCCCCAGCATTTT
TRBJ1-4 | TRBV28 | - | - | CAIRGGEKLFF | TGTGCCATCCGGGGTGGAGAAAAACTGTTTTTT
TRBJ2-7 | TRBV5-4 | TRBD1 | - | CASSAPGTGGIEQYF | TGTGCCAGCAGCGCTCCGGGGACAGGGGGAATCGAGCAGTACTTC
TRBJ2-7 | TRBV6-2/TRBV6-3 | TRBD1 | - | CASSRQGYEQYF | TGTGCCAGCAGCAGACAGGGATACGAGCAGTACTTC
TRBJ2-3 | TRBV3-1/TRBV3-2 | TRBD2 | - | CASSGLAGTDTQYF | TGTGCCAGCAGCGGACTAGCGGGCACAGATACGCAGTATTTT
TRBJ2-7 | TRBV6-2/TRBV6-3 | - | - | CASSSPPSRGPYEQYF | TGTGCCAGCAGTTCCCCTCCCTCCAGGGGCCCCTACGAGCAGTACTTC
TRBJ1-5 | TRBV2 | - | - | CASSEARGMVGQPHHF | TGTGCCAGCAGTGAAGCGAGGGGGATGGTGGGTCAGCCCCATCATTTT
TRBJ1-6 | TRBV5-1 | TRBD1 | - | CASSTDRVYNSPLHF | TGCGCCAGCAGCACGGACAGGGTCTATAATTCACCCCTCCACTTT
TRBJ2-3 | TRBV6-2/TRBV6-3 | - | once | CASSNRDTQYF | TGTGCCAGCAGTAACAGGGATACGCAGTATTTT
TRBJ1-2 | TRBV19 | - | - | CASSFVGAEASGYTF | TGTGCCAGTAGTTTCGTGGGAGCAGAGGCGAGTGGCTACACCTTC
TRBJ1-4 | TRBV6-5 | - | once | CASSRPGRGEKLFF | TGTGCCAGCAGCCGCCCGGGGAGAGGTGAAAAACTGTTTTTT
TRBJ2-5 | TRBV10-3 | TRBD2 | - | CAISVSGTSGGSVTQYF | TGTGCCATCAGTGTATCCGGGACTAGCGGGGGTTCTGTGACCCAGTACTTC
TRBJ2-3 | TRBV18 | - | - | CASSPDFTDTQYF | TGTGCCAGCTCCCCCGACTTCACAGATACGCAGTATTTT
TRBJ1-2 | TRBV6-1 | TRBD1 | - | CASSERTGSGYTF | TGTGCCAGCAGTGAACGGACAGGGAGTGGCTACACCTTC
TRBJ1-1 | TRBV7-9 | - | - | CASSSPGDTEAFF | TGTGCCAGCAGCTCCCCAGGGGACACTGAAGCTTTCTTT
TRBJ1-5 | TRBV5-8 | - | - | CASSLSGSRNQPQHF | TGTGCCAGCAGCTTATCGGGGAGCCGCAATCAGCCCCAGCATTTT
TRBJ1-4 | TRBV7-8 | - | once | CASSLAGGGEKLFF | TGTGCCAGCAGCTTAGCGGGAGGTGGGGAAAAACTGTTTTTT
TRBJ1-2 | TRBV7-9 | - | - | CASSSTGGGGYTF | TGTGCCAGCAGCTCGACAGGCGGTGGAGGCTACACCTTC
TRBJ2-7 | TRBV20-1 | - | - | CSASRGYEQYF | TGCAGTGCTAGCAGGGGCTACGAGCAGTACTTC
TRBJ1-4 | TRBV6-5 | - | - | CASSSRTVATNEKLFF | TGTGCCAGCAGTTCCCGGACTGTGGCAACTAATGAAAAACTGTTTTTT
TRBJ2-1 | TRBV5-1 | TRBD2 | - | CASSPTSGPKVDEQFF | TGCGCCAGCAGCCCGACTAGCGGGCCGAAAGTCGATGAGCAGTTCTTC
TRBJ2-2 | TRBV10-3 | - | - | CAIKSQGNTGELFF | TGTGCCATCAAGTCCCAGGGGAACACCGGGGAGCTGTTTTTT
TRBJ2-6 | TRBV9 | TRBD2 | - | CASTGPPGTSRSGANVLTF | TGTGCCAGCACCGGCCCCCCCGGGACTAGTCGCTCTGGGGCCAACGTCCTGACTTTC
TRBJ2-3 | TRBV7-9 | TRBD1 | few | CASSLVQHRGANTDTQYF | TGTGCCAGCAGCTTGGTCCAACACAGGGGGGCAAACACAGATACGCAGTATTTT
TRBJ2-1 | TRBV11-2 | TRBD1 | - | CASSLLGQASRGEQFF | TGTGCCAGCAGCTTATTGGGACAGGCGTCCAGAGGGGAGCAGTTCTTC
TRBJ2-4 | TRBV19 | - | once | CASSIGVLSYF | TGTGCCAGTAGTATCGGGGTCCTCAGTTACTTC
TRBJ1-5 | TRBV27 | TRBD1 | - | CASRPGTGRNQPQHF | TGTGCCAGCAGGCCGGGGACAGGGCGCAATCAGCCCCAGCATTTT
TRBJ2-4 | TRBV12-5 | TRBD2 | - | CASGLVRGGFYF | TGTGCTAGTGGTTTGGTACGGGGAGGGTTCTACTTC